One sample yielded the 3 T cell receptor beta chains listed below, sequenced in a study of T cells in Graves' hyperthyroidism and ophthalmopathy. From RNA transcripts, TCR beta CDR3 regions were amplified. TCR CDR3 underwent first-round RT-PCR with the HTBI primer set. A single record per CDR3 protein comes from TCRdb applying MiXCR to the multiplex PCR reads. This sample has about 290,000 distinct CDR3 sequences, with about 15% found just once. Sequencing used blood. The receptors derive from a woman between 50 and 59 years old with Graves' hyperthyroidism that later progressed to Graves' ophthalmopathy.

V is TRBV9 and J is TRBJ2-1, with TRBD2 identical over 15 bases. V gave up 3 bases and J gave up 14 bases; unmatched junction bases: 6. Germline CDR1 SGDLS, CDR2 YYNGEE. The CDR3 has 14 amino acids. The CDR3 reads CASSGGTSGRMEFF. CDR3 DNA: TGTGCCAGCAGCGGCGGGACTAGCGGGAGGATGGAGTTCTTC.

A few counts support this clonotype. The CDR3 nucleotides read TGTGCCAGCAGACAGGGGGGCTTCTACGAGCAGTACTTC. Its translation is CASRQGGFYEQYF. This sequence joins TRBV3-1 and TRBJ2-7, with 8 bases aligning to TRBD1. Trimming took 6 bases from V and 3 from J; bases not matched to a gene: 4. The CDR3 runs to 13 residues. Germline assignment: CDR1 LGHDT and CDR2 YNNKEL (reference sequence).

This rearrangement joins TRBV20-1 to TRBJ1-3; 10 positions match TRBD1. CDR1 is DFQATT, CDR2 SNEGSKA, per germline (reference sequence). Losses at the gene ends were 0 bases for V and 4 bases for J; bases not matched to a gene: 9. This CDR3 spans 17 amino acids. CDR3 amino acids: CSARDPRTGGYGNTIYF. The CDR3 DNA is TGCAGTGCTAGAGATCCTAGGACAGGGGGATACGGAAACACCATATATTTT.